This TCR beta chain came from a study of blood T cell repertoires in COVID-19. Looking at the study overall: Acute and convalescent COVID-19 specimens originated in the United States, Italy and Spain. T cells, B-cell-depleted T cells, or PBMCs supplied cDNA or gDNA.

This clone was counted only a few times. Original data processing: Estimates of nucleated cell counts were drawn from the amplification of reference gene primers. TCRdb's copy holds only in-frame clones and misses some; the assay was immunoSEQ multiplex PCR. D and trimming come from the DNA, and the V and J calls and clone size come from that table. The table has 40,000 to 60,000 clones, roughly 83% seen once. CDR3 length equals 14 residues. Germline V gene data show CDR1 as LGHNT and CDR2 as FRNRAP. The trim removed 6 bases at V and 5 bases at J, leaving 4 bases unmatched. The V gene is TRBV12-5, the J gene TRBJ1-6, with 7 bases that match TRBD1. The clonotype originates from a human donor in a cohort sampled during active COVID-19. Sample: peripheral blood. The CDR3 here is CASGRGQNNSPLHF. In DNA form, the CDR3 reads TGTGCTAGTGGCCGGGGACAGAATAATTCACCCCTCCACTTT. The entire variable domain, with the rest obtained from reference TRBV12-5 and TRBJ1-6, is as follows: DARVTQTPRHKVTEMGQEVTMRCQPILGHNTVFWYRQTMMQGLELLAYFRNRAPLDDSGMPKDRFSAEMPDATLATLKIQPSEPRDSAVYFCASGRGQNNSPLHFGNGTRLTVT.